Listed below are T cell receptor beta chains from one sample, sequenced in a study of blood T cells in healthy people across ages. TCRdb reanalysed the 5' RACE reads using MiXCR and keeps one entry per CDR3 protein. The profile shows about 1.5 million distinct CDR3 sequences, 42% of them singletons. The sequencing input was blood. The source of these receptors is a woman aged 18-30 years in good health. CDR3s include the opening cysteine and the closing phenylalanine or tryptophan. The D gene is left open where the match is weak. Size is stated for part of the rows, as once, few or many counts, or as a class when the clone is expanded.

V	size	D	J	DNA	CDR3
TRBV6-6	NA	NA	TRBJ2-7	TGTGCCAGCATCCCGGGAGGGACAGGCGACTCCTACGAGCAGTACTTC	CASIPGGTGDSYEQYF
TRBV6-5	NA	NA	TRBJ2-7	TGTGCCAGCAACCCCCGGGACTGGCCCTACGAGCAGTACTTC	CASNPRDWPYEQYF
TRBV20-1	NA	TRBD2	TRBJ2-2	TGCAGTGCTAGAGATGGTCTAGCGGAGTCCACCGGGGAGCTGTTTTTT	CSARDGLAESTGELFF
TRBV15	NA	NA	TRBJ2-7	TGTGCCACCAGCAGAGATAGGATGCAGACCTACGAGCAGTACTTC	CATSRDRMQTYEQYF
TRBV5-5	NA	NA	TRBJ1-2	TGTGCCAGCAGCATTTGGACAGACTATGGCTACACCTTC	CASSIWTDYGYTF
TRBV20-1	NA	NA	TRBJ2-3	TGCAGTGCTAGAGAGATAAGGGCCACAGATACGCAGTATTTT	CSAREIRATDTQYF
TRBV7-9	NA	NA	TRBJ1-6	TGTGCCAGCAGCGCAGGGGTCACACCCCTCCACTTT	CASSAGVTPLHF
TRBV9	NA	TRBD2	TRBJ2-5	TGTGCCAGCAGCGCTACTAGCGGGCGGCTAGGGGAGACCCAGTACTTC	CASSATSGRLGETQYF
TRBV20-1	NA	TRBD1	TRBJ1-4	TGCAGTGCTAATGACAGGGGAGGTGAAAAACTGTTTTTT	CSANDRGGEKLFF
TRBV29-1	NA	NA	TRBJ2-4	TGCAGCGTGGGGAAGGGGTTGGACATTTACGGGCAGTACTTC	CSVGKGLDIYGQYF
TRBV20-1	NA	TRBD1	TRBJ2-7	TGCAGTGCTAGAGAGGTGGGGGGACAGGCGAGCTCCTACGAGCAGTACTTC	CSAREVGGQASSYEQYF
TRBV20-1	few	NA	TRBJ1-6	TGCAGTGCTAAAGACTATAGCTCCTATAATTCACCCCTCCACTTT	CSAKDYSSYNSPLHF
TRBV29-1	NA	NA	TRBJ1-5	TGCAGCGTGGGACATCAGCCCCAGCATTTT	CSVGHQPQHF
TRBV20-1	many	TRBD1	TRBJ2-1	TGCAGTGCTAGTGGGGACAGGGAAAACAATGAGCAGTTCTTC	CSASGDRENNEQFF
TRBV4-1	NA	NA	TRBJ2-1	TGCGCCAGCAGCCAAGATCGTAGCACCGTGGAGCAGTTCTTC	CASSQDRSTVEQFF
TRBV6-6	NA	TRBD1	TRBJ2-1	TGTGCCAGCAAGGCAGGGGGCAATGAGCAGTTCTTC	CASKAGGNEQFF
TRBV12-3/TRBV12-4	NA	TRBD2	TRBJ2-7	TGTGCCAGCAGTAAGCGCGGGAGGGCCTACAATGAGCAGTACTTC	CASSKRGRAYNEQYF
TRBV3-1	NA	TRBD2	TRBJ2-1	TGTGCCAGCAGCCAGGGTTCGTGGACTAGCGGGCCGTGGGCTTACAATGAGCAGTTCTTC	CASSQGSWTSGPWAYNEQFF
TRBV2	NA	TRBD1	TRBJ1-5	TGTGCCAGCAGTTCAACTGGACAGGGACGGCAGCCCCAGCATTTT	CASSSTGQGRQPQHF
TRBV6-1	NA	NA	TRBJ2-7	TGTGCCAGCAGTGAACTCCAGATATCCTCCTGCGAGCAGTACTTC	CASSELQISSCEQYF
TRBV7-9	few	NA	TRBJ1-1	TGTGCCAGCAGCCCCCTGGGCCTTCAGAACACTGAAGCTTTCTTT	CASSPLGLQNTEAFF
TRBV6-2/TRBV6-3	few	NA	TRBJ1-1	TGTGCCAGCAGTTACGACCCCGGCACTGAAGCTTTCTTT	CASSYDPGTEAFF
TRBV20-1	NA	TRBD2	TRBJ2-7	TGCAGTGCCCAACCTAGCGGGAAGTACGAGCAGTACTTC	CSAQPSGKYEQYF
TRBV20-1	NA	TRBD1	TRBJ2-2	TGCAGTGCAAGGGGACAGGGGGCAAGCACCGGGGAGCTGTTTTTT	CSARGQGASTGELFF
TRBV29-1	NA	TRBD1	TRBJ2-5	TGCAGCGTTGAAGCCGGACAGGGGTTCTACAATGAGCAGTACTTC	CSVEAGQGFYNEQYF
TRBV20-1	NA	TRBD2	TRBJ2-1	TGCAGTGCTAGTCGTGGGACTAGCGGGAGATATGAGCAGTTCTTC	CSASRGTSGRYEQFF
TRBV20-1	few	TRBD2	TRBJ2-7	TGCAGTGCTAGCGGGGGGAACTCCTACGAGCAGTACTTC	CSASGGNSYEQYF
TRBV5-1	NA	NA	TRBJ2-3	TGCGCCAGCAGCTTGAGGGGGGGGTCCGCAGATACGCAGTATTTT	CASSLRGGSADTQYF
TRBV6-6	NA	NA	TRBJ1-6	TGTGCCAGCAGTTACGAAGGGGTCGGGAATTCACCCCTCCACTTT	CASSYEGVGNSPLHF